This is a list of T cell receptor beta chains from one sample in a study of blood T cell repertoires in COVID-19. The table came from immunoSEQ multiplex PCR; TCRdb's copy has only in-frame clones and leaves some out. The table has just over 75,000 clones, 84% seen once. Sample: peripheral blood. These receptors all come from a man between 45 and 60 years old with acute or convalescent COVID-19. Each CDR3 is given with its conserved first and last residue. The D gene is left open where the match is weak. Clone size appears in some rows only: once, few, many, or a class for an expanded clone.

v_gene: TRBV18; j_gene: TRBJ1-1; abundance: -; d_gene: -; CDR3aa: CASSLSYTEAFF; CDR3nt: TGTGCCAGCTCACTGAGCTATACTGAAGCTTTCTTT
v_gene: TRBV6-5; j_gene: TRBJ1-5; abundance: -; d_gene: -; CDR3aa: CASSPTGYSNQPQHF; CDR3nt: TGTGCCAGCAGCCCAACAGGTTATAGCAATCAGCCCCAGCATTTT
v_gene: TRBV5-5; j_gene: TRBJ2-1; abundance: few; d_gene: -; CDR3aa: CASSLAGGDNEQFF; CDR3nt: TGTGCCAGCAGCTTGGCCGGCGGGGACAATGAGCAGTTCTTC
v_gene: TRBV5-1; j_gene: TRBJ2-1; abundance: -; d_gene: -; CDR3aa: CASSTARVEQFF; CDR3nt: TGCGCCAGCAGCACGGCTAGAGTTGAGCAGTTCTTC
v_gene: TRBV6-2/TRBV6-3; j_gene: TRBJ2-7; abundance: -; d_gene: TRBD2; CDR3aa: CASSPLAGTYEQYF; CDR3nt: TGTGCCAGCAGCCCCCTAGCGGGAACCTACGAGCAGTACTTC
v_gene: TRBV19; j_gene: TRBJ1-2; abundance: -; d_gene: -; CDR3aa: CASSIGTAYYGYTF; CDR3nt: TGTGCCAGTAGTATAGGGACAGCCTACTATGGCTACACCTTC
v_gene: TRBV7-2; j_gene: TRBJ1-1; abundance: once; d_gene: TRBD1; CDR3aa: CASSIRDRGSVNTEAFF; CDR3nt: TGTGCCAGCAGCATCCGGGACAGGGGTTCCGTGAACACTGAAGCTTTCTTT
v_gene: TRBV15; j_gene: TRBJ1-1; abundance: few; d_gene: -; CDR3aa: CATSRSQGSVNTEAFF; CDR3nt: TGTGCCACCAGCAGATCCCAGGGGAGTGTGAACACTGAAGCTTTCTTT
v_gene: TRBV7-9; j_gene: TRBJ2-5; abundance: once; d_gene: -; CDR3aa: CASSQWQGWAETQYF; CDR3nt: TGTGCCAGCAGTCAATGGCAGGGGTGGGCCGAGACCCAGTACTTC
v_gene: TRBV7-9; j_gene: TRBJ2-1; abundance: -; d_gene: TRBD1; CDR3aa: CASSYGQGTYNEQFF; CDR3nt: TGTGCCAGCAGCTACGGACAGGGAACCTACAATGAGCAGTTCTTC
v_gene: TRBV4-2; j_gene: TRBJ1-2; abundance: -; d_gene: TRBD1; CDR3aa: CASSQDGGGQGNYGYTF; CDR3nt: TGTGCCAGCAGCCAAGATGGGGGGGGACAGGGGAACTATGGCTACACCTTC
v_gene: TRBV5-5; j_gene: TRBJ2-1; abundance: -; d_gene: -; CDR3aa: CASSLVGELNEQFF; CDR3nt: TGTGCCAGCAGCTTGGTAGGAGAACTCAATGAGCAGTTCTTC
v_gene: TRBV6-6; j_gene: TRBJ1-2; abundance: -; d_gene: TRBD1; CDR3aa: CASTDTSGQGYGYTF; CDR3nt: TGTGCCAGCACGGATACCTCGGGACAGGGCTATGGCTACACCTTC
v_gene: TRBV5-1; j_gene: TRBJ2-1; abundance: once; d_gene: -; CDR3aa: CASSQGGNEQFF; CDR3nt: TGCGCCAGCAGCCAGGGGGGTAATGAGCAGTTCTTC
v_gene: TRBV5-6; j_gene: TRBJ1-4; abundance: -; d_gene: -; CDR3aa: CASSLSRVTNEKLFF; CDR3nt: TGTGCCAGCAGCTTGTCCCGGGTGACTAATGAAAAACTGTTTTTT
v_gene: TRBV28; j_gene: TRBJ1-2; abundance: -; d_gene: -; CDR3aa: CASSLSGFYGYTF; CDR3nt: TGTGCCAGCAGTTTATCGGGGTTCTATGGCTACACCTTC
v_gene: TRBV27; j_gene: TRBJ1-1; abundance: -; d_gene: -; CDR3aa: CASSLSDYTEAFF; CDR3nt: TGTGCCAGCAGTTTAAGCGATTACACTGAAGCTTTCTTT
v_gene: TRBV3-1/TRBV3-2; j_gene: TRBJ1-4; abundance: few; d_gene: TRBD1; CDR3aa: CASSRRETGQYEKLFF; CDR3nt: TGTGCCAGCAGCCGTCGTGAGACAGGGCAGTACGAAAAACTGTTTTTT
v_gene: TRBV18; j_gene: TRBJ1-4; abundance: -; d_gene: -; CDR3aa: CASSQGREEKLFF; CDR3nt: TGTGCCAGCTCACAGGGGAGGGAAGAAAAACTGTTTTTT
v_gene: TRBV28; j_gene: TRBJ1-5; abundance: -; d_gene: -; CDR3aa: CASSSAHYSNQPQHF; CDR3nt: TGTGCCAGCAGTTCCGCACACTATAGCAATCAGCCCCAGCATTTT
v_gene: TRBV5-4; j_gene: TRBJ2-2; abundance: -; d_gene: -; CDR3aa: CASSLRGGSGLSPGELFF; CDR3nt: TGTGCCAGCAGCTTGAGGGGGGGGTCCGGATTGAGCCCCGGGGAGCTGTTTTTT
v_gene: TRBV6-5; j_gene: TRBJ1-5; abundance: -; d_gene: TRBD1; CDR3aa: CAAQQGLQPQHF; CDR3nt: TGTGCCGCGCAACAGGGGTTACAGCCCCAGCATTTT
v_gene: TRBV5-6; j_gene: TRBJ2-2; abundance: -; d_gene: TRBD2; CDR3aa: CASSLFLAGWGTGELFF; CDR3nt: TGTGCCAGCAGCTTGTTCCTAGCGGGATGGGGCACCGGGGAGCTGTTTTTT
v_gene: TRBV11-2; j_gene: TRBJ2-5; abundance: -; d_gene: TRBD2; CDR3aa: CASRLPGRQETQYF; CDR3nt: TGTGCCAGCAGACTCCCCGGGAGGCAAGAGACCCAGTACTTC
v_gene: TRBV9; j_gene: TRBJ2-5; abundance: -; d_gene: -; CDR3aa: CASAPGRDMETQYF; CDR3nt: TGTGCCAGCGCTCCGGGCCGGGACATGGAGACCCAGTACTTC
v_gene: TRBV7-2; j_gene: TRBJ2-7; abundance: -; d_gene: TRBD2; CDR3aa: CASSPGGQGWEQYF; CDR3nt: TGTGCCAGCAGCCCGGGGGGGCAGGGATGGGAGCAGTACTTC
v_gene: TRBV10-1; j_gene: TRBJ2-5; abundance: -; d_gene: TRBD1; CDR3aa: CASSWTGDETQYF; CDR3nt: TGCGCCAGCAGTTGGACAGGGGATGAGACCCAGTACTTC
v_gene: TRBV7-2; j_gene: TRBJ2-7; abundance: -; d_gene: -; CDR3aa: CASSLTEYEQYF; CDR3nt: TGTGCCAGCAGCTTGACAGAATACGAGCAGTACTTC
v_gene: TRBV5-6; j_gene: TRBJ2-7; abundance: -; d_gene: -; CDR3aa: CASSLSTVEQYF; CDR3nt: TGTGCCAGCAGCTTGTCGACTGTCGAGCAGTACTTC
v_gene: TRBV19; j_gene: TRBJ1-2; abundance: -; d_gene: -; CDR3aa: CASSITPPGVDYGYTF; CDR3nt: TGTGCCAGTAGTATAACACCCCCCGGGGTTGACTATGGCTACACCTTC
v_gene: TRBV10-1; j_gene: TRBJ2-2; abundance: once; d_gene: -; CDR3aa: CASSAPWGPDNTGELFF; CDR3nt: TGCGCCAGCAGCGCCCCCTGGGGGCCCGACAACACCGGGGAGCTGTTTTTT
v_gene: TRBV5-1; j_gene: TRBJ2-5; abundance: -; d_gene: -; CDR3aa: CASSLAGQTQETQYF; CDR3nt: TGCGCCAGCAGCTTGGCCGGACAAACCCAAGAGACCCAGTACTTC
v_gene: TRBV19; j_gene: TRBJ2-6; abundance: -; d_gene: -; CDR3aa: CASNPGTSGANVLTF; CDR3nt: TGTGCCAGTAACCCCGGGACATCTGGGGCCAACGTCCTGACTTTC
v_gene: TRBV14; j_gene: TRBJ2-1; abundance: -; d_gene: TRBD2; CDR3aa: CASSQALAGAGYNEQFF; CDR3nt: TGTGCCAGCAGCCAAGCGCTAGCGGGAGCAGGTTACAATGAGCAGTTCTTC
v_gene: TRBV4-1; j_gene: TRBJ2-2; abundance: -; d_gene: -; CDR3aa: CASSQESQGNTGELFF; CDR3nt: TGCGCCAGCAGCCAAGAGTCACAGGGTAACACCGGGGAGCTGTTTTTT
v_gene: TRBV15; j_gene: TRBJ2-3; abundance: -; d_gene: TRBD2; CDR3aa: CATASGTDTDTQYF; CDR3nt: TGTGCCACAGCTAGCGGGACTGACACAGATACGCAGTATTTT
v_gene: TRBV10-3; j_gene: TRBJ2-3; abundance: -; d_gene: TRBD2; CDR3aa: CAISEVSGSLVVTDTQYF; CDR3nt: TGTGCCATCAGTGAGGTGAGCGGGAGCTTGGTTGTGACAGATACGCAGTATTTT
v_gene: TRBV5-1; j_gene: TRBJ1-2; abundance: few; d_gene: -; CDR3aa: CASSLGQGIYGYTF; CDR3nt: TGCGCCAGCAGCTTGGGTCAGGGGATCTATGGCTACACCTTC
v_gene: TRBV25-1; j_gene: TRBJ2-7; abundance: few; d_gene: TRBD1; CDR3aa: CASSPSNRGIYEQYF; CDR3nt: TGTGCCAGCAGTCCTTCTAACAGGGGTATCTACGAGCAGTACTTC
v_gene: TRBV13; j_gene: TRBJ1-2; abundance: -; d_gene: -; CDR3aa: CASSYLSLTKNYGYTF; CDR3nt: TGTGCCAGCAGCTACCTATCCTTGACAAAAAACTATGGCTACACCTTC